A selection of T cell receptor beta chains follows, all from one sample in a study of CD8 T cells in Susac syndrome. MiXCR was run by TCRdb on the immunoSEQ multiplex PCR reads, yielding one entry per CDR3 protein. The top ten hold roughly 0.087% of the sample, which has 100,000 to 150,000 distinct CDR3 sequences, 90% to 95% seen once. Sequencing was done on a sample of CD4+ T cells from PBMCs. Every receptor here comes from a human donor in good health. The CDR3 runs from the conserved cysteine through the conserved F or W. Each record gives: D gene, J gene, CDR3 length, V gene, clone size, CDR3 DNA, CDR3 protein. A D gene is named only where the DNA matches it firmly. Clone size is not always given. Where it is, it says once, few, many or a class for expanded clones.

- | TRBJ2-5 | 17 | TRBV5-1 | - | TGCGCCAGCAGCGGGTACGGCGGTGGGGAAGTTAAAGAGACCCAGTACTTC | CASSGYGGGEVKETQYF
TRBD1 | TRBJ1-5 | 17 | TRBV5-6 | - | TGTGCCAGCAGCTTTTCTCCAGGGGGTTCCGGCAATCAGCCCCAGCATTTT | CASSFSPGGSGNQPQHF
TRBD1 | TRBJ2-7 | 13 | TRBV5-1 | - | TGCGCCAGCGGACAGGGGATTTCCTACGAGCAGTACTTC | CASGQGISYEQYF
- | TRBJ2-3 | 13 | TRBV7-2 | - | TGTGCCAGCAGCTTGACAGGCGAAGATACGCAGTATTTT | CASSLTGEDTQYF
TRBD2 | TRBJ2-3 | 16 | TRBV7-2 | once | TGTGCCAGCAGCTCAGCGGGAGGGGTCGGAACAGATACGCAGTATTTT | CASSSAGGVGTDTQYF
- | TRBJ1-2 | 13 | TRBV12-3/TRBV12-4 | - | TGTGCCAGCAGTTTAAAGGGGCTCTATGGCTACACCTTC | CASSLKGLYGYTF
TRBD2 | TRBJ2-1 | 15 | TRBV2 | once | TGTGCCAGCAGTGCTCAACTAGCGGGAGGGACTGAGCAGTTCTTC | CASSAQLAGGTEQFF
- | TRBJ2-7 | 11 | TRBV29-1 | - | TGCAGCGTAAGACAGGCCTACGAGCAGTACTTC | CSVRQAYEQYF
- | TRBJ1-5 | 14 | TRBV20-1 | once | TGCAGTGCTAGAGGGTTCCGGGACGATCAGCCCCAGCATTTT | CSARGFRDDQPQHF
TRBD2 | TRBJ2-3 | 17 | TRBV29-1 | - | TGCAGCGGGACGGGACTAGCGGGAGGGGGGGGCACAGATACGCAGTATTTT | CSGTGLAGGGGTDTQYF
- | TRBJ2-3 | 13 | TRBV7-9 | - | TGTGCCAGCAGCCCGACGGCACCAGATACGCAGTATTTT | CASSPTAPDTQYF
- | TRBJ2-5 | 16 | TRBV12-3/TRBV12-4 | - | TGTGCCAGCAGCCGTGGGGAAGGGGGTGGAGGTGAGACCCAGTACTTC | CASSRGEGGGGETQYF
TRBD1 | TRBJ1-1 | 11 | TRBV11-2 | - | TGTGCCACCTCTGGACAGGGGAGGGCTTTCTTT | CATSGQGRAFF
TRBD2 | TRBJ2-7 | 16 | TRBV5-4 | - | TGTGCCAGCAGCCGAAAGACTAGCGGGAGGGTCAACGAGCAGTACTTC | CASSRKTSGRVNEQYF
- | TRBJ2-3 | 15 | TRBV5-1 | - | TGCGCCAGCAGCTTGGAGGCAGGCCGCCCAGATACGCAGTATTTT | CASSLEAGRPDTQYF
- | TRBJ2-1 | 13 | TRBV30 | - | TGTGCCTGGAGTGTCGGACTTTACAATGAGCAGTTCTTC | CAWSVGLYNEQFF
- | TRBJ2-1 | 13 | TRBV29-1 | few | TGCAGCGTTGCTTCGAGCTCCTACAATGAGCAGTTCTTC | CSVASSSYNEQFF
TRBD1 | TRBJ1-2 | 14 | TRBV7-2 | - | TGTGCCAGCACCACACTACAGGGGTTGGGTGGCTACACCTTC | CASTTLQGLGGYTF
TRBD2 | TRBJ2-1 | 14 | TRBV20-1 | - | TGCAGTGCTGTCAGCGGGAGGGCCTACAATGAGCAGTTCTTC | CSAVSGRAYNEQFF
TRBD2 | TRBJ2-1 | 14 | TRBV29-1 | - | TGCAGCGTCCCTAGCGGGGGCTCCTACAATGAGCAGTTCTTC | CSVPSGGSYNEQFF
TRBD1 | TRBJ1-1 | 18 | TRBV9 | - | TGTGCCAGCAGCGTTCCCGGGACAGGGATGTATAGGGACACTGAAGCTTTCTTT | CASSVPGTGMYRDTEAFF
- | TRBJ1-1 | 13 | TRBV20-1 | - | TGCAGTGCTGCGAGTACAGGGTTCACTGAAGCTTTCTTT | CSAASTGFTEAFF
- | TRBJ1-5 | 15 | TRBV30 | - | TGTGCCTGTTCAATGACAGGTCTGGGGAATCAGCCCCAGCATTTT | CACSMTGLGNQPQHF
TRBD2 | TRBJ2-1 | 16 | TRBV7-9 | - | TGTGCCAGCAACCCACGAAGCGGGAAATCCTACAATGAGCAGTTCTTC | CASNPRSGKSYNEQFF
- | TRBJ2-5 | 14 | TRBV2 | - | TGTGCCAGCAGGATACAGATTTTCCAAGAGACCCAGTACTTC | CASRIQIFQETQYF
TRBD1 | TRBJ1-2 | 13 | TRBV5-1 | - | TGCGCCAGCAGCCTCAGGGGGGACTATGGCTACACCTTC | CASSLRGDYGYTF
- | TRBJ2-3 | 14 | TRBV20-1 | - | TGCAGTGCCGGGACTTCAACTAGCACAGATACGCAGTATTTT | CSAGTSTSTDTQYF
TRBD1 | TRBJ1-4 | 14 | TRBV7-2 | - | TGTGCCAGCAGCGACCTCGGGACAGATGAAAAACTGTTTTTT | CASSDLGTDEKLFF
- | TRBJ1-3 | 13 | TRBV30 | - | TGTGCCTGGAGTAAAGGGACTGGAAACACCATATATTTT | CAWSKGTGNTIYF
- | TRBJ2-6 | 16 | TRBV7-8 | - | TGTGCCAGCAGCCCCGTCAAACGGTCTGGGGCCAACGTCCTGACTTTC | CASSPVKRSGANVLTF
- | TRBJ2-7 | 12 | TRBV7-2 | - | TGTGCCAGCAGCCAGAGCCTCTACGAGCAGTACTTC | CASSQSLYEQYF
TRBD1 | TRBJ1-1 | 13 | TRBV19 | - | TGTGCCAGTAGCTGGGACAGCTCCACTGAAGCTTTCTTT | CASSWDSSTEAFF
- | TRBJ2-5 | 14 | TRBV9 | - | TGTGCCAGCAGCGTCAGACCCGCCCGGGAGACCCAGTACTTC | CASSVRPARETQYF
- | TRBJ2-7 | 14 | TRBV30 | few | TGTGCCTGCTCTAGGAAGGGGCCTTTGGACGAGCAGTACTTC | CACSRKGPLDEQYF
- | TRBJ1-1 | 14 | TRBV12-3/TRBV12-4 | - | TGTGCCAGCAGTTTGGTAGGGGGAAGGACTGAAGCTTTCTTT | CASSLVGGRTEAFF
TRBD1 | TRBJ1-5 | 16 | TRBV7-9 | - | TGTGCCAGCAGCCTCGGGACAGGGGCACCCAATCAGCCCCAGCATTTT | CASSLGTGAPNQPQHF
TRBD2 | TRBJ2-7 | 12 | TRBV5-1 | - | TGCGCCAGCACGGGGGGAGTCTACGAGCAGTACTTC | CASTGGVYEQYF
- | TRBJ1-1 | 14 | TRBV14 | - | TGTGCCAGCAGCCGGACAGCTTTGGGTACTGAAGCTTTCTTT | CASSRTALGTEAFF
- | TRBJ2-7 | 17 | TRBV5-6 | - | TGTGCCAGCAGCTTGATGCCCCCGTATGGGGCCTTCTACGAGCAGTACTTC | CASSLMPPYGAFYEQYF
- | TRBJ2-5 | 14 | TRBV7-2 | - | TGTGCCAGCAGCTATACTAGCTCGACGGAGACCCAGTACTTC | CASSYTSSTETQYF
- | TRBJ1-2 | 12 | TRBV16 | once | TGTGCCAGCAGCCTTACGGGGGCTGGCTACACCTTC | CASSLTGAGYTF
- | TRBJ1-1 | 14 | TRBV27 | - | TGTGCCAGCAGTCAGGGACCGACGGGGACTGAAGCTTTCTTT | CASSQGPTGTEAFF
TRBD1 | TRBJ2-7 | 15 | TRBV5-5 | - | TGTGCCAGCACCCTGGTTGGGACAGGGACCTACGAGCAGTACTTC | CASTLVGTGTYEQYF
- | TRBJ2-6 | 16 | TRBV18 | - | TGTGCCAGCTCACTGGGACCTAGCTCTGGGGCCAACGTCCTGACTTTC | CASSLGPSSGANVLTF
- | TRBJ2-1 | 13 | TRBV19 | - | TGTGCCAGTAGCAACCGGGGAAGGGATGAGCAGTTCTTC | CASSNRGRDEQFF
TRBD2 | TRBJ2-2 | 17 | TRBV5-4 | once | TGTGCCAGCAGCCCCAGGGGAGGGAGCGGGGGGACCGGGGAGCTGTTTTTT | CASSPRGGSGGTGELFF
- | TRBJ2-3 | 13 | TRBV5-1 | - | TGCGCCAGCAGCTTGGACCACACAGATACGCAGTATTTT | CASSLDHTDTQYF
- | TRBJ1-4 | 14 | TRBV20-1 | - | TGCAGTGCCAGACCAGGGATGGGGGGTGAAAAACTGTTTTTT | CSARPGMGGEKLFF
TRBD2 | TRBJ2-1 | 15 | TRBV7-9 | - | TGTGCCAGCAGCGACCGACTAGCGGGCTACAATGAGCAGTTCTTC | CASSDRLAGYNEQFF
- | TRBJ1-1 | 16 | TRBV7-9 | once | TGTGCCAGCAGCCCCCATACTGGGGGGGCAAGGACTGAAGCTTTCTTT | CASSPHTGGARTEAFF
- | TRBJ2-3 | 13 | TRBV9 | - | TGTGCCAGCAGCACACCAGGGGAAGATACGCAGTATTTT | CASSTPGEDTQYF
TRBD2 | TRBJ2-7 | 13 | TRBV29-1 | - | TGCAGCGTTGAGGCGGGAGAAAGCTACGAGCAGTACTTC | CSVEAGESYEQYF
TRBD2 | TRBJ2-1 | 13 | TRBV18 | once | TGTGCCAGCTCACCACCCGCGGGAGCTGAGCAGTTCTTC | CASSPPAGAEQFF
TRBD1 | TRBJ2-3 | 16 | TRBV2 | - | TGTGCCAGCAGTGAATCGGGACAGGGGGTTGCAGATACGCAGTATTTT | CASSESGQGVADTQYF
- | TRBJ2-5 | 14 | TRBV7-9 | - | TGTGCCAGCAGCTTAGCGGGAGTAAAAGAGACCCAGTACTTC | CASSLAGVKETQYF
TRBD2 | TRBJ2-2 | 17 | TRBV6-2/TRBV6-3 | - | TGTGCCAGCAGCAGTCGTCTAGCGGGTGAAGGTACCGGGGAGCTGTTTTTT | CASSSRLAGEGTGELFF
- | TRBJ2-2 | 16 | TRBV2 | once | TGTGCCAGCAGTGAAACAGGCACCACGAACACCGGGGAGCTGTTTTTT | CASSETGTTNTGELFF